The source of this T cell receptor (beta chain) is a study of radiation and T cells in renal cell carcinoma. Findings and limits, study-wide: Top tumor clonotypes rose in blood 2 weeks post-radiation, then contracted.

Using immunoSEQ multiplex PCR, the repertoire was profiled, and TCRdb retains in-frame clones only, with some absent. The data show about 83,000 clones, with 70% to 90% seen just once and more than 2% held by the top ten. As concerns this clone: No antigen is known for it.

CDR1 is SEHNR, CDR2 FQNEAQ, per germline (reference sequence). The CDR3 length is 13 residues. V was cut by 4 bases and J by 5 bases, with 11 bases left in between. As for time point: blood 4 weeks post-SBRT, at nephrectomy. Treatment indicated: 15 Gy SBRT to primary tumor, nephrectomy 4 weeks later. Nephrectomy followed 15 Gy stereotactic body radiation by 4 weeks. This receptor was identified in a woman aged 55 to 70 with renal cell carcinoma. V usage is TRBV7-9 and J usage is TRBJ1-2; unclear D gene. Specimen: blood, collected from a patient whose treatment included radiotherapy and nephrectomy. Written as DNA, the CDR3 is TGTGCCAGCAGCTCAAATGTCGGTTATGGCTACACCTTC. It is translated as CASSSNVGYGYTF.